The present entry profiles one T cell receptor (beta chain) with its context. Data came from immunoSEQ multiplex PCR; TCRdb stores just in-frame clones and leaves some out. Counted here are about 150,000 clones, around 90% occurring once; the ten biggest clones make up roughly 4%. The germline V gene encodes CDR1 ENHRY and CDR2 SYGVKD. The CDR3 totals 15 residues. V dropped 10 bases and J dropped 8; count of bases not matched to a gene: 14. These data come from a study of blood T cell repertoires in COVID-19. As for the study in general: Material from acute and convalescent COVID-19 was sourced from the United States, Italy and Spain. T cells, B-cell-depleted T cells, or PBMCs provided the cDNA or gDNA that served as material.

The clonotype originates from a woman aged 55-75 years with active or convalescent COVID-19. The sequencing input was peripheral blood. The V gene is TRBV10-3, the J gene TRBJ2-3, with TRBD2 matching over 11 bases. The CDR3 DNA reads TGTGCCACGTGCCCTGAGCTAGCGGGGGGTGGTACGCAGTATTTT. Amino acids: CATCPELAGGGTQYF.